The T cell receptor beta chain under discussion was sequenced for a study of blood T cell repertoires in COVID-19. The wider study: COVID-19 samples from acute and convalescent phases originated in the United States, Italy and Spain.

The assay was immunoSEQ multiplex PCR, and TCRdb's table has in-frame clones only and misses some. The sample lists some 190,000 clones, around 76% occurring once. The receptor was isolated from a woman between 45 and 65 years old with active or convalescent COVID-19. The sample comprised peripheral blood.

CDR3 nucleotides: TGTGCCAGCGGGGAAGCGCGGAGGGACACTGAAGCTTTCTTT. This gives the protein CASGEARRDTEAFF. The rearrangement uses TRBV7-2 and TRBJ1-1; D is ambiguous. The CDR3 is 14 residues long. Germline assignment: CDR1 SGHTA and CDR2 FQGNSA. Trimming pared 8 bases from V and 3 bases from J, leaving 16 bases between. The variable domain in full, completed from reference TRBV7-2 and TRBJ1-1, reads GAGVSQSPSNKVTEKGKDVELRCDPISGHTALYWYRQSLGQGLEFLIYFQGNSAPDKSGLPSDRFSAERTGGSVSTLTIQRTQQEDSAVYLCASGEARRDTEAFFGQGTRLTVV.